One and the same sample provided the 15 T cell receptor beta chains below, sequenced in a study of blood T cell repertoires in COVID-19 (dated by TCRdb to 2018 to 2021). Library prep was done by the immunoSEQ multiplex PCR assay. In TCRdb, the immuneACCESS table is reduced to in-frame sequences with V and J assigned. These tables do not hold every clone; where another copy was compared, an unresolved V gene accounts for under half, and the others remain unexplained. Within this sample are about 140,000 clones, with around 87% of them counted one time only. The ten largest clones add up to about 5.8% of the sample. Sequencing input: peripheral blood. These receptors were obtained from a human donor in a cohort sampled during active COVID-19.

The rearrangement links TRBV11-2 to TRBJ2-2; TRBD2 aligns across 15 bases. CDR1 is SGHAT and CDR2 is FQNNGV in the germline V gene. The CDR3 runs 18 residues. The V segment lost 3 bases and the J segment 4 bases; nucleotides outside the gene matches: 6. In DNA form, the CDR3 reads TGTGCCAGCAGCTTCCTAGGACTAGCGGGGGGGAGCACCGGGGAGCTGTTTTTT. As protein: CASSFLGLAGGSTGELFF.

The chain is built from TRBV2 and TRBJ2-1; perhaps TRBD2 as D (5 bases). In germline, CDR1 is SNHLY, CDR2 FYNNEI. The CDR3 totals 15 residues. V dropped 2 bases and J dropped 7 bases, with 15 bases sitting between them. The CDR3 region has the DNA TGTGCCAGCAGTGAATGGAGGTCTCCAATGAATGAGCAGTTCTTC. Residues: CASSEWRSPMNEQFF.

The rearrangement joins TRBV11-2 to TRBJ2-1, with 7 bases identical to TRBD2. This CDR3 is 17 amino acids long. Germline lookup yields CDR1 SGHAT and CDR2 FQNNGV. Germline trimming cut 3 bases from V and 1 base from J; bases unmatched to any gene: 9. The DNA of the CDR3 is TGTGCCAGCAGCTTCCCCCAAGCGCGGGGGTCCTACAATGAGCAGTTCTTC. This codes for CASSFPQARGSYNEQFF.

The CDR3 is CASSQDSGGGAETQYF. CDR3 nucleotides: TGTGCCAGCAGCCAAGACAGTGGGGGGGGCGCGGAGACCCAGTACTTC. The gene calls are TRBV4-2 and TRBJ2-5, with D possibly being TRBD2 (7 bases). The CDR3 totals 16 residues. Germline CDR1 reads LGHNA; CDR2 reads YNFKEQ. The germline V and J ends were trimmed by 0 bases and 5 bases, with 16 bases remaining between them.

The rearrangement joins TRBV25-1 to TRBJ2-5; D may be TRBD2 (6 bases). The length of the CDR3 is 15 residues. V was cut by 8 bases and J by 5 bases, with 21 bases left in between. The germline gives CDR1 MGHDK, CDR2 SYGVNS. CDR3 bases: TGTGCCAGCGGCTTAGGCCTCCGAGGGAGGGAGACCCAGTACTTC. This sequence encodes CASGLGLRGRETQYF.

The genes are TRBV11-2 and TRBJ2-1; D perhaps matches TRBD2 (6 bases). The ends were cut back, 3 bases at V and 4 bases at J, with 16 bases in the middle. The CDR3 is 16 residues long. Germline CDR1 reads SGHAT; CDR2 reads FQNNGV. CDR3 nucleotide sequence: TGTGCCAGCAGCTTTAGGGCCCGCGGGATTTACAATGAGCAGTTCTTC. It yields the protein CASSFRARGIYNEQFF.

The chain employs TRBV6-1 and TRBJ1-2, with D maybe TRBD1 (5 bases). The germline V and J ends were trimmed by 1 base and 5 bases, with 11 bases remaining between them. The CDR3 contains 14 residues. Germline CDR1 MNHNS, CDR2 SASEGT. As DNA, the CDR3 is TGTGCCAGCAGTGAAGGGGGCACTCTTTATGGCTACACCTTC. Amino acid sequence: CASSEGGTLYGYTF.

V gene TRBV2 combines with J gene TRBJ2-3, with TRBD2 matching over 8 bases. Germline lookup yields CDR1 SNHLY and CDR2 FYNNEI. The CDR3 consists of 16 residues. The V segment lost 5 bases and the J segment 1 base; nucleotides outside the gene matches: 8. DNA for the CDR3: TGTGCCAGCAGTAGAAGAGCGGGAGTCGGCACAGATACGCAGTATTTT. It is translated as CASSRRAGVGTDTQYF.

The J gene is TRBJ2-7, the V gene TRBV2, with unresolved D. The germline gives CDR1 SNHLY, CDR2 FYNNEI. The ends were cut back, 5 bases at V and 2 bases at J, with 7 bases in the middle. CDR3 size: 12 residues. For the CDR3, the DNA is TGTGCCAGCAGTCGGGTTACCTACGAGCAGTACTTC. Translated: CASSRVTYEQYF. Full variable domain (rest looked up from reference TRBV2 and TRBJ2-7): EPEVTQTPSHQVTQMGQEVILRCVPISNHLYFYWYRQILGQKVEFLVSFYNNEISEKSEIFDDQFSVERPDGSNFTLKIRSTKLEDSAMYFCASSRVTYEQYFGPGTRLTVT.

J is TRBJ2-7 and V is TRBV5-6; D might be TRBD2 (6 bases). Germline CDR1 reads SGHDT; CDR2 reads YYEEEE. The CDR3 covers 14 residues. V lost 5 bases, J lost 4 bases, and 16 bases lay in between. CDR3: CASRGRGKSYEQYF. The DNA of the CDR3 is TGTGCCAGCAGGGGACGGGGGAAGTCTTACGAGCAGTACTTC.

The chain links TRBV6-1 to TRBJ1-1, with 10 nucleotides matching TRBD1. The J segment lost 2 bases and the V segment lost 2 bases, leaving 5 bases of the junction unmatched. The length of the CDR3 is 16 residues. The germline V gene has CDR1 MNHNS and CDR2 SASEGT. The CDR3: CASSEPWTGGNTEAFF. The CDR3 DNA sequence: TGTGCCAGCAGTGAACCATGGACAGGGGGAAACACTGAAGCTTTCTTT.

This clone was seen once. This chain connects TRBV28 to TRBJ1-4, with a tentative D call TRBD1 (5 bases). This CDR3 spans 17 amino acids. V dropped 5 bases and J dropped 0 bases, with 16 bases sitting between them. The germline CDR1 and CDR2 sequences are MDHEN and SYDVKM. This CDR3 reads CASSTNRSPATNEKLFF. In DNA, the CDR3 is TGTGCCAGCAGTACCAACAGGAGCCCCGCAACTAATGAAAAACTGTTTTTT.

The chain uses TRBV2 and TRBJ2-3; 9 bases map to TRBD2. V trimming: 6 bases; J trimming: 6 bases; junction bases outside the gene matches: 7. CDR1 SNHLY and CDR2 FYNNEI come from the germline V gene. The CDR3 loop spans 14 amino acids. CDR3 sequence (DNA): TGTGCCAGCAGGGGGGGACTAGCATCCGATACGCAGTATTTT. As protein: CASRGGLASDTQYF.

V gene TRBV7-2 combines with J gene TRBJ2-1, with TRBD2 identical over 15 bases. Trimming cost V 5 bases and J 10 bases; bases outside gene matches: 6. Germline values: CDR1 SGHTA, CDR2 FQGNSA. The CDR3 length is 15 residues. As DNA, the CDR3 is TGTGCCAGCAGCCGGGGACTAGCGGGGGGATTAGAGCAGTTCTTC. Amino acid sequence: CASSRGLAGGLEQFF. The complete variable domain, with remaining parts taken from reference TRBV7-2 and TRBJ2-1, reads GAGVSQSPSNKVTEKGKDVELRCDPISGHTALYWYRQSLGQGLEFLIYFQGNSAPDKSGLPSDRFSAERTGGSVSTLTIQRTQQEDSAVYLCASSRGLAGGLEQFFGPGTRLTVL.

This chain links TRBV28 with TRBJ1-4, with D possibly matching TRBD1 (6 bases). The germline V gene has CDR1 MDHEN and CDR2 SYDVKM. The CDR3 consists of 17 residues. V gave up 6 bases and J gave up 9 bases, with 26 bases separating them. CDR3: CASRPLLQGKIPKKLFF. In nucleotides, the CDR3 is TGTGCCAGCAGACCCCTTCTCCAGGGGAAGATCCCAAAAAAACTGTTTTTT.